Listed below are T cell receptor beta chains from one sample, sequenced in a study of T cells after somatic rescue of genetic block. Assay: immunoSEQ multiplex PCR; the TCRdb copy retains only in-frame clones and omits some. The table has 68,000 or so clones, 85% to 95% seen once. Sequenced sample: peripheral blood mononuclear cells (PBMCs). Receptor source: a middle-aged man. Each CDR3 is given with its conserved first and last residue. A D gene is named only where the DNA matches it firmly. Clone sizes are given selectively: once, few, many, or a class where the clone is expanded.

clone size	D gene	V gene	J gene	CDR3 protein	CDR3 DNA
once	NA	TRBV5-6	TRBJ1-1	CASSTPGVGPGRTEAFF	TGTGCCAGCAGCACTCCGGGGGTCGGTCCGGGGAGGACTGAAGCTTTCTTT
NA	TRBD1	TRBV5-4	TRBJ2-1	CASSSPGTGAPGQFF	TGTGCCAGCAGCAGTCCCGGGACAGGGGCCCCGGGGCAGTTCTTC
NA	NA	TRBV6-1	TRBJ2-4	CASSEARGNIQYF	TGTGCCAGCAGTGAAGCCCGGGGGAACATTCAGTACTTC
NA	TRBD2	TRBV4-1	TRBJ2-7	CASSQDGREGTSYEQYF	TGCGCCAGCAGCCAAGATGGACGGGAGGGGACCTCCTACGAGCAGTACTTC
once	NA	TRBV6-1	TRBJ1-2	CASRAREEDYTF	TGTGCCAGCAGGGCGAGGGAGGAAGACTACACCTTC
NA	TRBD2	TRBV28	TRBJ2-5	CASSLTSGGQETQYF	TGTGCCAGCAGTTTAACTAGCGGGGGGCAAGAGACCCAGTACTTC
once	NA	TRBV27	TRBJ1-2	CASSSGGLDGYTF	TGTGCCAGCAGTTCGGGGGGCCTGGATGGCTACACCTTC
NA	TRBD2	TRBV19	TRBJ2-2	CASSSAGGPTGELFF	TGTGCCAGTAGTAGTGCGGGAGGGCCCACCGGGGAGCTGTTTTTT
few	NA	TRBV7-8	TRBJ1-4	CASSLGSGANEKLFF	TGTGCCAGCAGCTTAGGATCGGGGGCTAATGAAAAACTGTTTTTT
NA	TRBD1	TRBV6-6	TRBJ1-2	CASSYSGQGNYGYTF	TGTGCCAGCAGTTACTCGGGACAGGGAAACTATGGCTACACCTTC
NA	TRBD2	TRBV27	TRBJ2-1	CASSSPGGGNEQFF	TGTGCCAGCAGTTCCCCGGGGGGGGGCAATGAGCAGTTCTTC
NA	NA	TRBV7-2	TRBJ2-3	CASSSLGTQYF	TGTGCCAGCAGCTCGCTTGGTACGCAGTATTTT
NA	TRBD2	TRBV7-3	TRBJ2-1	CASSGSGEYNEQFF	TGTGCCAGCAGTGGTAGCGGGGAATACAATGAGCAGTTCTTC
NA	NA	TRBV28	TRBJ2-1	CASSVGGYYNEQFF	TGTGCCAGCAGCGTGGGGGGTTACTACAATGAGCAGTTCTTC
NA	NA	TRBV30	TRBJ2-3	CAWSVRRFSSTDTQYF	TGTGCCTGGAGTGTACGGCGATTCTCTAGCACAGATACGCAGTATTTT
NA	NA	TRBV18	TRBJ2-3	CASSPPSSTDTQYF	TGTGCCAGCTCACCACCAAGCAGCACAGATACGCAGTATTTT
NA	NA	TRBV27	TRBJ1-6	CASSPLKQNNSPLHF	TGTGCCAGCAGTCCTCTTAAGCAGAATAATTCACCCCTCCACTTT
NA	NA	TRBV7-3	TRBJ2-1	CASSPMDGYNEQFF	TGTGCCAGCAGCCCCATGGACGGATACAATGAGCAGTTCTTC
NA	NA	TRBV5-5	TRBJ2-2	CASSPTSRQNTGELFF	TGTGCCAGCAGCCCCACTAGCAGACAAAACACCGGGGAGCTGTTTTTT
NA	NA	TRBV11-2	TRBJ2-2	CASTPVRAGAGELFF	TGTGCCAGCACCCCCGTGAGGGCCGGGGCCGGGGAGCTGTTTTTT
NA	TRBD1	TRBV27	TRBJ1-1	CASSFRRGRYTEAFF	TGTGCCAGCAGTTTTAGAAGGGGGCGGTACACTGAAGCTTTCTTT
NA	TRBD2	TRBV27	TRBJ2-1	CASSETSGSGHNEQFF	TGTGCCAGCTCCGAGACTAGCGGGAGCGGCCACAATGAGCAGTTCTTC
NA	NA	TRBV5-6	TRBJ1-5	CASSLVQDQPQHF	TGTGCCAGCAGCTTGGTTCAGGATCAGCCCCAGCATTTT
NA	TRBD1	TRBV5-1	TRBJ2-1	CASSYEVGTGGNEQFF	TGCGCCAGCAGCTACGAAGTCGGGACAGGGGGCAATGAGCAGTTCTTC
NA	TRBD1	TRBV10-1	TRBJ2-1	CASSDSGQGNHNEQFF	TGCGCCAGCAGTGATTCGGGACAGGGAAATCATAATGAGCAGTTCTTC
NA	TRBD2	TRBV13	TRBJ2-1	CASSLPLAGGLNEQFF	TGTGCCAGCAGCTTACCCCTAGCGGGGGGCCTCAATGAGCAGTTCTTC
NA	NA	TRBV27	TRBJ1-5	CASSLWAGNQPQHF	TGTGCCAGCAGTTTATGGGCAGGCAATCAGCCCCAGCATTTT
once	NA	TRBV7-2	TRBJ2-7	CASSFWGHLSYEQYF	TGTGCCAGCAGCTTTTGGGGCCACCTCTCCTACGAGCAGTACTTC
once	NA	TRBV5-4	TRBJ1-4	CASSLGLYNEKLFF	TGTGCCAGCAGCTTAGGACTTTATAATGAAAAACTGTTTTTT
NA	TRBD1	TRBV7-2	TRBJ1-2	CASSFYRGSNYGYTF	TGTGCCAGCAGCTTCTACAGGGGATCCAACTATGGCTACACCTTC
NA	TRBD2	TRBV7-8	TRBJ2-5	CASSSGLAGKETQYF	TGTGCCAGCAGCTCTGGACTAGCGGGAAAAGAGACCCAGTACTTC
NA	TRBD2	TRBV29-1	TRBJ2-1	CSVLPSGLYNEQFF	TGCAGCGTTCTCCCTAGCGGCCTATACAATGAGCAGTTCTTC
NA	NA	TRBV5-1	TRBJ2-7	CASSSRAGWEQYF	TGCGCCAGCAGCTCCAGGGCCGGGTGGGAGCAGTACTTC
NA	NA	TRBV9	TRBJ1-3	CASSVVGTHGNTIYF	TGTGCCAGCAGCGTAGTAGGGACTCACGGAAACACCATATATTTT